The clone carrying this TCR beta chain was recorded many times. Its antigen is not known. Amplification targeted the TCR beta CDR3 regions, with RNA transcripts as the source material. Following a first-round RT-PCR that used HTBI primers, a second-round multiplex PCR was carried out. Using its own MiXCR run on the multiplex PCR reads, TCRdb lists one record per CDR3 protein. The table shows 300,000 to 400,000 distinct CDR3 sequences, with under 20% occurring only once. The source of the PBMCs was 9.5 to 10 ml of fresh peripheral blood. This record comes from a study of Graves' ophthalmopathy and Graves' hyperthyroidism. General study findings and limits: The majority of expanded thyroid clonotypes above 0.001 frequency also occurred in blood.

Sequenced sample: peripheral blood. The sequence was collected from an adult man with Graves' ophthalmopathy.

CDR3 bases: TGTGCCAGCAGCGTAGGGGTTTCGTCCTACGAGCAGTACTTC. This encodes CASSVGVSSYEQYF. This chain connects TRBV9 to TRBJ2-7, with unresolved D. Trimming removed 0 bases at V and 1 base at J, with 8 bases between. Germline CDR1 SGDLS, CDR2 YYNGEE. This CDR3 is 14 amino acids long. Full variable domain (rest looked up from reference TRBV9 and TRBJ2-7): DSGVTQTPKHLITATGQRVTLRCSPRSGDLSVYWYQQSLDQGLQFLIQYYNGEERAKGNILERFSAQQFPDLHSELNLSSLELGDSALYFCASSVGVSSYEQYFGPGTRLTVT.